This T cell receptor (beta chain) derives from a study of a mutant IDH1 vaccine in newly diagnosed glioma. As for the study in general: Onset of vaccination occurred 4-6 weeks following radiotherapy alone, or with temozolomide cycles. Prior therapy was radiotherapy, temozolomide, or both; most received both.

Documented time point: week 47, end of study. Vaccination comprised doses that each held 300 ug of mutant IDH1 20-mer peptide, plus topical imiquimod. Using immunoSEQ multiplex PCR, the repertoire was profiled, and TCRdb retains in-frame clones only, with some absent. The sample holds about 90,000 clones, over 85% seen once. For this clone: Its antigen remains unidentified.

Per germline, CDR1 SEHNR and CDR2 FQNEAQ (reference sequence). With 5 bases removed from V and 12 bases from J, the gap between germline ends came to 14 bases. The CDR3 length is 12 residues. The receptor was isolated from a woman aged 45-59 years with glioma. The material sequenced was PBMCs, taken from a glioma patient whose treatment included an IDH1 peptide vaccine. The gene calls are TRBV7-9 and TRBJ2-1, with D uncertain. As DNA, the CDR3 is TGTGCCAGCAGCCCCGCCGGGCCATTGCAGTTCTTC. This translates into CASSPAGPLQFF.